A single sample gave rise to the 27 T cell receptor beta chains below, sequenced in a study of T cell responses to AZD1222 COVID-19 vaccine. The data were produced by immunoSEQ multiplex PCR, yet TCRdb's version contains in-frame clones alone and is incomplete. This sample has 120,000 or so clones, with around 89% found just once. Sequenced material: peripheral blood, taken on day 0 of MenACWY control vaccination. Receptors originate from an adult in good health.

In its sample, this clone was seen a few times. This chain connects TRBV5-6 to TRBJ1-1, with D hard to call. Trimming pared 1 base from V and 0 bases from J, leaving 10 bases between. Germline V lookup: CDR1 SGHDT, CDR2 YYEEEE. The CDR3 has 15 residues. The CDR3 is CASSLLRSMNTEAFF. DNA for the CDR3: TGTGCCAGCAGCTTGCTCAGGAGCATGAACACTGAAGCTTTCTTT.

This chain links TRBV7-2 with TRBJ2-7; perhaps D is TRBD1 or TRBD2 (5 bases each). The CDR3 covers 18 residues. Germline V gene data show CDR1 as SGHTA and CDR2 as FQGNSA. The V and J ends lost 5 bases and 3 bases respectively, with 26 bases between them. CDR3 loop: CASSLKATARGSYYEQYF. CDR3 DNA: TGTGCCAGCAGCCTAAAGGCCACGGCGAGGGGTTCGTACTACGAGCAGTACTTC.

This clone appeared once. The chain recombines TRBV11-2 with TRBJ2-2; D remains unclear. Trimming cost V 6 bases and J 4 bases, with 6 bases left between them. Germline lookup yields CDR1 SGHAT and CDR2 FQNNGV. The CDR3 contains 12 residues. The chain's CDR3 is CASRLATGELFF. In DNA, the CDR3 is TGTGCCAGCAGGCTCGCCACCGGGGAGCTGTTTTTT.

This chain uses TRBV2 with TRBJ1-4, with unresolved D. Trimming pared 6 bases from V and 4 bases from J, leaving 12 bases between. Looked up from germline, CDR1 is SNHLY and CDR2 is FYNNEI. CDR3 length: 14 residues. The CDR3 is CASSPPGSNEKLFF. CDR3 nucleotides: TGTGCCAGCAGCCCCCCCGGGAGTAATGAAAAACTGTTTTTT.

This clone was counted between two and nine times. The chain couples TRBV7-2 to TRBJ1-1; no firm D call. With 2 bases removed from V and 1 base from J, the gap between germline ends came to 5 bases. This CDR3 has 13 amino acids. Per germline, CDR1 SGHTA and CDR2 FQGNSA. This CDR3 reads CASSLQANTEAFF. CDR3 DNA: TGTGCCAGCAGCTTACAAGCGAACACTGAAGCTTTCTTT.

V is TRBV29-1 and J is TRBJ2-1; 9 nucleotides match TRBD2. The CDR3 totals 14 residues. The germline V gene encodes CDR1 SQVTM and CDR2 ANQGSEA. With V trimmed by 5 bases and J by 0 bases, 2 bases remained unmatched. CDR3 coding DNA: TGCAGCGTTTCTAGCGGGACCTCCTACAATGAGCAGTTCTTC. Translating it yields CSVSSGTSYNEQFF.

The gene calls are TRBV5-8 and TRBJ1-6; the match to TRBD1 covers 9 bases. This CDR3 spans 19 amino acids. CDR1 SGHTS and CDR2 YDEGEE come from the germline V gene. Unmatched junction bases numbered 17, after V lost 1 base and J lost 9 bases. The CDR3 region is CASSLLQGTGTAHLSPLHF. The CDR3 region has the DNA TGTGCCAGCAGCTTGCTTCAAGGGACAGGGACGGCCCACCTTTCACCCCTCCACTTT.

CDR3 protein: CASSQYSLAGETYEQYF. DNA for the CDR3: TGTGCCAGCAGCCAATACAGTTTGGCGGGGGAGACCTACGAGCAGTACTTC. The chain is built from TRBV3-1 (or the pseudogene TRBV3-2) and TRBJ2-7; TRBD2 aligns across 7 bases. The CDR3 extends over 17 amino acids. The junction had 12 bases not matched to a gene; V was cut back by 2 bases and J by 2 bases. CDR1 and CDR2 (germline): LGHDT, YNNKEL (reference sequence).

The chain links TRBV7-9 to TRBJ2-1; no reliable D call. Looked up from germline, CDR1 is SEHNR and CDR2 is FQNEAQ (reference sequence). The CDR3 runs to 14 residues. V lost 0 bases and J 4 bases, leaving 7 bases between the germline ends. DNA of the CDR3: TGTGCCAGCAGCTTAGCGTCGAATTACAATGAGCAGTTCTTC. Protein sequence: CASSLASNYNEQFF.

V usage is TRBV9 and J usage is TRBJ1-2; D remains unclear. The germline CDR1 and CDR2 sequences are SGDLS and YYNGEE. The CDR3 runs 13 residues. Between the trimmed V and J ends, which lost 4 bases and 7 bases, there was a span of 14 bases. The CDR3, as DNA: TGTGCCAGCAGCCCGGGCCCCAAGAGTGGCTACACCTTC. It yields the protein CASSPGPKSGYTF.

The chain joins TRBV4-3 to TRBJ2-2; D is ambiguous. V was trimmed by 3 bases and J by 7 bases, leaving 21 bases between them. The length of the CDR3 is 17 residues. Germline V lookup: CDR1 LGHNA, CDR2 YSLEER. CDR3 in DNA: TGCGCCAGCAGCCAGCACGGTCAATCTCTTCTTGGCGGGGAGCTGTTTTTT. This gives the protein CASSQHGQSLLGGELFF.

The chain combines TRBV11-2 with TRBJ1-3; 7 nucleotides agree with TRBD1. Germline V lookup: CDR1 SGHAT, CDR2 FQNNGV. V lost 2 bases to trimming and J lost 2 bases; unmatched junction nucleotides: 3. The CDR3 is made up of 15 amino acids. DNA for the CDR3: TGTGCCAGCAGCTTACAGGGACAGACTGGAAACACCATATATTTT. It translates to CASSLQGQTGNTIYF.

The chain has TRBV6-2 or TRBV6-3 and TRBJ1-1, with TRBD1 as a possible D gene (5 bases). CDR1 MNHEY and CDR2 SVGEGT come from the germline V gene. V lost 0 bases, J lost 9 bases, and 8 bases lay in between. This CDR3 region has 12 residues. CDR3 in DNA: TGTGCCAGCAGTTACTCGTACAGGAAAGCTTTCTTT. This translates into CASSYSYRKAFF.

This clone was counted only a few times. V usage is TRBV5-3 and J usage is TRBJ2-3; D might be TRBD1 (6 bases). TRBV5-3 counts as an open reading frame of uncertain function. The CDR3 covers 15 residues. V was pared by 1 base and J by 2 bases, with 11 bases between. As DNA, the CDR3 is TGTGCCAGAAGCTTGATTAACAGGGACACAGATACGCAGTATTTT. Residues: CARSLINRDTDTQYF.

The CDR3 region is CASSLDEGKLFF. CDR3 DNA: TGTGCCAGCAGTTTAGATGAAGGAAAACTGTTTTTT. V is TRBV12-3 or TRBV12-4 and J is TRBJ1-4; the D is unclear. CDR3 length: 12 amino acids. V lost 1 base and J lost 10, with 7 bases in between.

The V call is TRBV11-2, the J call TRBJ2-5; D is unclear. V lost 5 bases and J lost 4, with 8 bases in between. The CDR3 sequence is 12 residues long. Germline V CDR1 and CDR2: SGHAT, FQNNGV. The CDR3 bases are TGTGCCAGCAGCCCCTCCGGAGAGACCCAGTACTTC. This codes for CASSPSGETQYF.

J is TRBJ1-1 and V is TRBV10-3, with TRBD1 matching over 7 bases. Germline CDR1 ENHRY, CDR2 SYGVKD. The CDR3 covers 14 residues. The trim removed 7 bases at V and 0 bases at J, leaving 5 bases unmatched. The CDR3 coding sequence is TGTGCCATCAATTCACAGGGGATGAACACTGAAGCTTTCTTT. Its translation is CAINSQGMNTEAFF.

The CDR3 reads CASSRDRFNEKLFF. As DNA, the CDR3 is TGTGCCAGCAGCCGGGACAGGTTTAATGAAAAACTGTTTTTT. The chain couples TRBV7-2 to TRBJ1-4; 8 nucleotides match TRBD1. The CDR3 runs to 14 residues. The germline gives CDR1 SGHTA, CDR2 FQGNSA. V was clipped by 5 bases and J by 4 bases; unmatched bases: 3.

V and J are TRBV5-1 and TRBJ2-2; TRBD1 agrees at 9 bases. CDR3 size: 16 residues. Germline CDR1 SGHRS, CDR2 YFSETQ. The J segment lost 3 bases and the V segment lost 1 base, leaving 4 bases of the junction unmatched. CDR3 residues: CASSLFTGGYTGELFF. The CDR3 bases are TGCGCCAGCAGCTTGTTTACAGGGGGCTACACCGGGGAGCTGTTTTTT.

The chain couples TRBV18 to TRBJ2-7; the match to TRBD2 covers 9 bases. Germline V CDR1 and CDR2: KGHSH, LQKENI. V was pared by 4 bases and J by 5 bases, with 12 bases of the junction left unmatched. The CDR3 has 16 amino acids. In nucleotides, the CDR3 is TGTGCCAGCTCACTACTCGTCCTAGCGGGGTCTCACGAGCAGTACTTC. Amino acids: CASSLLVLAGSHEQYF.

V usage is TRBV4-1 and J usage is TRBJ1-1; D possibly corresponds to TRBD1 (5 bases). Germline assignment: CDR1 MGHRA and CDR2 YSYEKL. Trimming took 4 bases from V and 11 from J, leaving 23 bases between them. This CDR3 is 15 amino acids long. The CDR3 bases are TGCGCCAGCAGCCCCCAGGGCATGGCCCGTCCCTTGGCTTTCTTT. It specifies CASSPQGMARPLAFF.

The rearrangement joins TRBV7-9 to TRBJ1-1; 11 nucleotides align to TRBD1. V lost 4 bases, J lost 11 bases, and 15 bases stayed unmatched. CDR1 is SEHNR and CDR2 is FQNEAQ in the germline V gene (reference sequence). This CDR3 spans 16 amino acids. The chain's CDR3 is CASSSGQGGRLPRAFF. The CDR3 DNA is TGTGCCAGCAGCTCGGGACAGGGGGGCCGACTACCCCGCGCTTTCTTT.

The chain combines TRBV7-2 with TRBJ1-1; 7 bases agree with TRBD1. The length of the CDR3 is 15 residues. Unmatched junction bases numbered 6, after V lost 1 base and J lost 4 bases. Germline values: CDR1 SGHTA, CDR2 FQGNSA. The CDR3 sequence is CASSLVTGVGTEAFF. Written as DNA, the CDR3 is TGTGCCAGCAGCTTAGTTACAGGGGTCGGCACTGAAGCTTTCTTT.

The gene calls are TRBV6-6 and TRBJ2-2; 9 positions match TRBD2. The CDR3 length is 17 residues. J lost 5 bases, V lost 5 bases, and 12 bases had no gene match. Germline V gene data show CDR1 as MNHNY and CDR2 as SVGAGI (reference sequence). In DNA form, the CDR3 reads TGTGCCAGCAGTCTTCGAGGGACTAGCCGGTGGACCGGGGAGCTGTTTTTT. It is translated as CASSLRGTSRWTGELFF.

CDR3 bases: TGTGCCAGCAGCTTAGATCCAGCCGAAATCTACGAGCAGTACTTC. This codes for CASSLDPAEIYEQYF. V usage is TRBV7-9 and J usage is TRBJ2-7; D uncertain. Trimming took off 1 base at V and 3 bases at J, with 13 bases between the two ends. This CDR3 is 15 amino acids long. Germline values: CDR1 SEHNR, CDR2 FQNEAQ (reference sequence).

The chain links TRBV7-9 to TRBJ2-1; 11 bases map to TRBD2. The CDR3 totals 17 residues. V shed 4 bases, J shed 4 bases, and the junction held 9 bases outside the gene matches. Per the germline V gene, CDR1 is SEHNR and CDR2 is FQNEAQ (reference sequence). DNA of the CDR3: TGTGCCAGCAGCTCACACAGTAGCGGGAGGGATTACAATGAGCAGTTCTTC. Its protein product is CASSSHSSGRDYNEQFF.

The gene calls are TRBV6-5 and TRBJ2-2; D is tentatively TRBD1 or TRBD2 (5 bases each). The CDR3 covers 15 residues. The germline gives CDR1 MNHEY, CDR2 SVGAGI. V was shortened by 7 bases and J by 0 bases, with 12 bases between the two germline ends. CDR3 protein: CASKVQGANTGELFF. The CDR3 DNA reads as TGTGCCAGCAAGGTTCAGGGAGCGAACACCGGGGAGCTGTTTTTT.